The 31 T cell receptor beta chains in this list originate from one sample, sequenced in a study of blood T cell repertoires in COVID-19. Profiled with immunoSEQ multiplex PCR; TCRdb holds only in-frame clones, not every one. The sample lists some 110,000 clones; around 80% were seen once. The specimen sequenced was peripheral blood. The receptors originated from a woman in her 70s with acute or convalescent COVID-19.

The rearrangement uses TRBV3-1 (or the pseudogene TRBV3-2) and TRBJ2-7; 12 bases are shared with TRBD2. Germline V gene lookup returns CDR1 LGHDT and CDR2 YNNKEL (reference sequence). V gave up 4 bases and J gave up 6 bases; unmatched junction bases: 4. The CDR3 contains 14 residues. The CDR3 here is CASSLTSGSGEQYF. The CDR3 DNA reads TGTGCCAGCAGCCTGACTAGCGGGAGCGGCGAGCAGTACTTC.

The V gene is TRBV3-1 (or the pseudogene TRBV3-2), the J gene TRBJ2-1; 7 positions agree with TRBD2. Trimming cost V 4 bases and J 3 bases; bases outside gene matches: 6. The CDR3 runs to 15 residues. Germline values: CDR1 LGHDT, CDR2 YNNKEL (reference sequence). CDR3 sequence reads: CASSRGSGVYNEQFF. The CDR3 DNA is TGTGCCAGCAGCCGAGGGAGCGGGGTCTACAATGAGCAGTTCTTC.

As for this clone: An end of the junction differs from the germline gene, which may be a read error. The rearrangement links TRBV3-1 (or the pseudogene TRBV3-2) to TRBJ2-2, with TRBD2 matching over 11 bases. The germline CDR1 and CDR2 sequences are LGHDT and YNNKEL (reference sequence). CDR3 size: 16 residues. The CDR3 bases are TGTGCCAGCAGTCGATTAGCGGGGGGGAACACCGGGGAGTTGTTTTTT. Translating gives CASSRLAGGNTGELFF.

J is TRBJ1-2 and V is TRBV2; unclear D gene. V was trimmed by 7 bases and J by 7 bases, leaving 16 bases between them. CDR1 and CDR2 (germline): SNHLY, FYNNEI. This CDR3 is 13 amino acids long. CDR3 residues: CASTGEAMRGYTF. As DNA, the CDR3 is TGTGCCAGCACGGGTGAGGCGATGCGTGGCTACACCTTC.

The DNA of the CDR3 is TGTGCCAGCAGCCCGGGACTAGCGAATGAGCAGTTCTTC. Translated: CASSPGLANEQFF. The rearrangement joins TRBV5-5 to TRBJ2-1, with 10 bases identical to TRBD2. Unmatched junction bases numbered 2, after V lost 4 bases and J lost 7 bases. This CDR3 contains 13 residues. Germline CDR1 and CDR2: SGHKS and YYEKEE (reference sequence). Supplemented by reference TRBV5-5 and TRBJ2-1, the full variable domain reads DAGVTQSPTHLIKTRGQQVTLRCSPISGHKSVSWYQQVLGQGPQFIFQYYEKEERGRGNFPDRFSARQFPNYSSELNVNALLLGDSALYLCASSPGLANEQFFGPGTRLTVL.

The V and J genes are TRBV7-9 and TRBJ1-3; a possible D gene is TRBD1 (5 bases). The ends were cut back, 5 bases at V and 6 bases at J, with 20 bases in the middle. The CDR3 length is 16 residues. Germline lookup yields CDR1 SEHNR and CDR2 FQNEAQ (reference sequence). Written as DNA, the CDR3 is TGTGCCAGCAGCCCGGGCCGGGGGACTTTGGAAAACACCATATATTTT. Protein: CASSPGRGTLENTIYF.

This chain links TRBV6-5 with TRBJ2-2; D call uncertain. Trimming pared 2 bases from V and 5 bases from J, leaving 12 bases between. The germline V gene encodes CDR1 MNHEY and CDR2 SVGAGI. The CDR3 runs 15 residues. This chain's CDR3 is CASSYGQVATGELFF. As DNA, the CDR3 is TGTGCCAGCAGTTACGGGCAGGTCGCAACCGGGGAGCTGTTTTTT.

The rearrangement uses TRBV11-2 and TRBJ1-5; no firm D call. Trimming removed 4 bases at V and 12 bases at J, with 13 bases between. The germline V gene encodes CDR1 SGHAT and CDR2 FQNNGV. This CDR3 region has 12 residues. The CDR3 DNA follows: TGTGCCAGCAGCTCACTAGGTGAGGTCCAGCATTTT. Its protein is CASSSLGEVQHF. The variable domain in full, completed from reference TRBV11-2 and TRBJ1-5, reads EAGVAQSPRYKIIEKRQSVAFWCNPISGHATLYWYQQILGQGPKLLIQFQNNGVVDDSQLPKDRFSAERLKGVDSTLKIQPAKLEDSAVYLCASSSLGEVQHFGDGTRLSIL.

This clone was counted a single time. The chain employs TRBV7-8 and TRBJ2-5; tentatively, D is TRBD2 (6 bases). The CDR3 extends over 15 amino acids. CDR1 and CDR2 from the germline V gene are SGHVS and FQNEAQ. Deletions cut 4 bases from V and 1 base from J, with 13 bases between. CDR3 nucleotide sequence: TGTGCCAGCAGCTCGGGTGGCGGGGCCCAAGAGACCCAGTACTTC. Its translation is CASSSGGGAQETQYF.

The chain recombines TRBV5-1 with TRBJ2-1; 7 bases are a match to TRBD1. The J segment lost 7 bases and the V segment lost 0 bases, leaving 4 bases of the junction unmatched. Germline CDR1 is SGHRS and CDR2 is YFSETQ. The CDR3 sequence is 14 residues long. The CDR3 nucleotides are TGCGCCAGCAGCTTGGGACAGGGTAAAAATGAGCAGTTCTTC. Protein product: CASSLGQGKNEQFF.

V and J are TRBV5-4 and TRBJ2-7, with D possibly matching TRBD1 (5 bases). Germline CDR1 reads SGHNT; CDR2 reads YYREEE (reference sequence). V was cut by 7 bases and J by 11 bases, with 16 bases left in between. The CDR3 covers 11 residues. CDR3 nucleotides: TGTGCCAGCGGAAGAGAAGGGGTAAAGTACTTC. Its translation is CASGREGVKYF. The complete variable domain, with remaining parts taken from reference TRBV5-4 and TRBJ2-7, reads ETGVTQSPTHLIKTRGQQVTLRCSSQSGHNTVSWYQQALGQGPQFIFQYYREEENGRGNFPPRFSGLQFPNYSSELNVNALELDDSALYLCASGREGVKYFGPGTRLTVT.

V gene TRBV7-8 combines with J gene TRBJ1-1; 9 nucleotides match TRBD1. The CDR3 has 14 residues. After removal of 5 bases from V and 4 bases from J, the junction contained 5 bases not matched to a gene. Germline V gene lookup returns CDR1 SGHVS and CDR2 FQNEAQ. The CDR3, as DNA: TGTGCCAGCAGCCCACAGGGGGCGAGCACTGAAGCTTTCTTT. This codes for CASSPQGASTEAFF.

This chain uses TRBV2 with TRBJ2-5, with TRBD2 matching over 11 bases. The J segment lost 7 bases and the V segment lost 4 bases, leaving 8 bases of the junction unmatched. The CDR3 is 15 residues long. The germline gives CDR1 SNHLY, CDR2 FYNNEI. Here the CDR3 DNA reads TGTGCCAGCAGTGCTTTGACTAGCGGGGCACGGACCCAGTACTTC. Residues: CASSALTSGARTQYF.

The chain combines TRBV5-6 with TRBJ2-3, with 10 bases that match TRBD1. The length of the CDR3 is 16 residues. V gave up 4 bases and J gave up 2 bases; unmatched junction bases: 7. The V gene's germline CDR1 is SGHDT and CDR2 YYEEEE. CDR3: CASSAGTGDYTDTQYF. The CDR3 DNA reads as TGTGCCAGCAGCGCTGGGACAGGGGATTACACAGATACGCAGTATTTT.

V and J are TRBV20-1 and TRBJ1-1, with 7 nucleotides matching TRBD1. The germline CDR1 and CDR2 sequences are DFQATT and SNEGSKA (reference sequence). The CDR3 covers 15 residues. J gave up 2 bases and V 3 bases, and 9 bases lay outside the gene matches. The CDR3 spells CSASLYRGANTEAFF. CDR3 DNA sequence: TGCAGTGCTAGTCTTTACAGGGGCGCTAACACTGAAGCTTTCTTT.

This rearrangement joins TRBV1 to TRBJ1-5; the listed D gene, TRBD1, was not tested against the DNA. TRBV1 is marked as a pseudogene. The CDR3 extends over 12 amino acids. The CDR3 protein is CTSGHSNQPQHF. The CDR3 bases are TGCACCAGCGGACATAGCAATCAGCCCCAGCATTTT.

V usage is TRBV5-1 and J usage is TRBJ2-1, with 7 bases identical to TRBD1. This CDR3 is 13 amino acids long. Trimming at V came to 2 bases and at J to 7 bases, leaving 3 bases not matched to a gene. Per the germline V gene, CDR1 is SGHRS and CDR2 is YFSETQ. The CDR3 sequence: CASSLQGWNEQFF. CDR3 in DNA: TGCGCCAGCAGCTTACAGGGGTGGAATGAGCAGTTCTTC.

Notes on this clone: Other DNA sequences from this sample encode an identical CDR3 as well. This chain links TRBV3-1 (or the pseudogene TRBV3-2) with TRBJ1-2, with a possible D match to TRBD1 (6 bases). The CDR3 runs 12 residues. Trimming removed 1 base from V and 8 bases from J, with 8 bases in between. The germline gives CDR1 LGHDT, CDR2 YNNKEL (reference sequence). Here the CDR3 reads CASSQGQAGYTF. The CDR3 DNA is TGTGCCAGCAGCCAAGGACAGGCGGGCTACACCTTC.

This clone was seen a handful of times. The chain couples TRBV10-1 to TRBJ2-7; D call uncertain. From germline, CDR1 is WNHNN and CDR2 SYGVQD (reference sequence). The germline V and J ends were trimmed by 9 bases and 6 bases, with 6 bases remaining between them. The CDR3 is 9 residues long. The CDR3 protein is CARSGEQYF. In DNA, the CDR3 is TGCGCCAGGTCGGGCGAGCAGTACTTC.

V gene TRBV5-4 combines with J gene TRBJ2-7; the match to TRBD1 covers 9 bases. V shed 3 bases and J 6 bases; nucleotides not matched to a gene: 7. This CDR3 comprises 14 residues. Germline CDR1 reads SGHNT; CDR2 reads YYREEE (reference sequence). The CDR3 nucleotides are TGTGCCAGCAGCTCGAACAGGGGGCTGAGCGAGCAGTACTTC. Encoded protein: CASSSNRGLSEQYF.

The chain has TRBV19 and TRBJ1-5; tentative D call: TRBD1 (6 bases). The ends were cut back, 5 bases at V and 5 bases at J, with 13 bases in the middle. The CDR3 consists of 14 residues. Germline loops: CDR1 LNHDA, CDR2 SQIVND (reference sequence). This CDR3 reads CASSRIQGDQPQHF. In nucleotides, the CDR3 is TGTGCCAGTAGTCGGATACAGGGAGATCAGCCCCAGCATTTT.

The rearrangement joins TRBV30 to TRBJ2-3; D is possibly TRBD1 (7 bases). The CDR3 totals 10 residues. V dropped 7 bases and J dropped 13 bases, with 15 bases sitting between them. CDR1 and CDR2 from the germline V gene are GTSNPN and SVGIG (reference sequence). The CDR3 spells CASSGGGKYF. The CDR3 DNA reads TGTGCCTCAAGCGGAGGGGGCAAGTATTTT.

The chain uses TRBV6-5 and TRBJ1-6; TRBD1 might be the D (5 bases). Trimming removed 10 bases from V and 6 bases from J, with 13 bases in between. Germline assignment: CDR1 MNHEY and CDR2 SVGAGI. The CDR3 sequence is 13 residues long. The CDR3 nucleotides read TGTGCCACCCGACTCGGGGGTAATTCACCCCTCCACTTT. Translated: CATRLGGNSPLHF.

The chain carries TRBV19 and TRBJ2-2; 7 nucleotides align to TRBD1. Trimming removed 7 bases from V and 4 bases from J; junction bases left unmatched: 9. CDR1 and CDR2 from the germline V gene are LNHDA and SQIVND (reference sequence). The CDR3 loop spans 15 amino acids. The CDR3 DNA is TGTGCCAGTACCCAAATGGGACAGATCACCGGGGAGCTGTTTTTT. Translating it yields CASTQMGQITGELFF.

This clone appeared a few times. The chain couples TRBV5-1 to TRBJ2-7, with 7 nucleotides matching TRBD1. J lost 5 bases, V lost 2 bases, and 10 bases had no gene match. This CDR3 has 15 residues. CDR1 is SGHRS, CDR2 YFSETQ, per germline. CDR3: CASSLGSRQGDEQYF. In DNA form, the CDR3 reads TGCGCCAGCAGCTTAGGATCGAGACAGGGTGACGAGCAGTACTTC.

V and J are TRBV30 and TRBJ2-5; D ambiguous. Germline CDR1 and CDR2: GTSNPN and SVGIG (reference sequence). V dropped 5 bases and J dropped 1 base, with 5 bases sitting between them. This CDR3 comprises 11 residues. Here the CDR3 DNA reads TGTGCCTGGGCCCTCCAAGAGACCCAGTACTTC. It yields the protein CAWALQETQYF. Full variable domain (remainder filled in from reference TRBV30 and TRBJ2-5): SQTIHQWPATLVQPVGSPLSLECTVEGTSNPNLYWYRQAAGRGLQLLFYSVGIGQISSEVPQNLSASRPQDRQFILSSKKLLLSDSGFYLCAWALQETQYFGPGTRLLVL.

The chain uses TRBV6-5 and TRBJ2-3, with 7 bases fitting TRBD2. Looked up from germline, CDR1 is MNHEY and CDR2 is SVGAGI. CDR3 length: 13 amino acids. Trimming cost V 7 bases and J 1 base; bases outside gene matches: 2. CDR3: CASIRGGTDTQYF. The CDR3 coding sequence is TGTGCCAGCATCCGGGGGGGCACAGATACGCAGTATTTT.

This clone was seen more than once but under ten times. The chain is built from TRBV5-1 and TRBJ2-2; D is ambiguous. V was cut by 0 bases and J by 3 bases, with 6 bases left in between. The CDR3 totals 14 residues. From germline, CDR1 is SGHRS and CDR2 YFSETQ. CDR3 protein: CASSLGLDTGELFF. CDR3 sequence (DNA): TGCGCCAGCAGCTTGGGACTCGACACCGGGGAGCTGTTTTTT.

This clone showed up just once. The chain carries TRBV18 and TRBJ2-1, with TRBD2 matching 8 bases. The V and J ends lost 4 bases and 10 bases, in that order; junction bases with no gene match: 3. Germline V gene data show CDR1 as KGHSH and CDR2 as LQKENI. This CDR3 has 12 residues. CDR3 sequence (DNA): TGTGCCAGCTCACGACAGCGGGAGGAGCAGTTCTTC. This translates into CASSRQREEQFF.

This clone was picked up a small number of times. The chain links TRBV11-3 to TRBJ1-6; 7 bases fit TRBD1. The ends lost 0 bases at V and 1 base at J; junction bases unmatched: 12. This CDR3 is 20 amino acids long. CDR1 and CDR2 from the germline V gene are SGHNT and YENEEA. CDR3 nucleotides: TGTGCCAGCAGCTTAGACCTCCTTTGCAGGGGGTGGTCCTATAATTCACCCCTCCACTTT. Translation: CASSLDLLCRGWSYNSPLHF.

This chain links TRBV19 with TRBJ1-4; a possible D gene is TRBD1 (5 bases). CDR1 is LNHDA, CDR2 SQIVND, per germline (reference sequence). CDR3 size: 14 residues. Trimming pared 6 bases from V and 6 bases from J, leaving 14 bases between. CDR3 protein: CASRGRQGDEKLFF. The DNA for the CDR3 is TGTGCCAGTAGGGGGAGGCAGGGCGATGAAAAACTGTTTTTT.